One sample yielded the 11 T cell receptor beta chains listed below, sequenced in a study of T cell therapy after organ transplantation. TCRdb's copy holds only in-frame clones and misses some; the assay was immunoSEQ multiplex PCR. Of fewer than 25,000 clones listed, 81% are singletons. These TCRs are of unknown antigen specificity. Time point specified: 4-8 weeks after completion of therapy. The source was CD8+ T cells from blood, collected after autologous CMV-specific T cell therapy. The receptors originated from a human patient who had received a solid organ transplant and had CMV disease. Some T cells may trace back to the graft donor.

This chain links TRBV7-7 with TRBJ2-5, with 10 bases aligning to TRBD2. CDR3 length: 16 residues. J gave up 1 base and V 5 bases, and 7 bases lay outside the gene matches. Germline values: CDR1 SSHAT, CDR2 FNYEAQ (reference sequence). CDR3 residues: CASSRTSGLIQETQYF. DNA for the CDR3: TGTGCCAGCAGCCGGACTAGCGGCTTAATCCAAGAGACCCAGTACTTC. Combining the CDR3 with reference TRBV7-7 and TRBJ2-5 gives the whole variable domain GAGVSQSPRYKVTKRGQDVTLRCDPISSHATLYWYQQALGQGPEFLTYFNYEAQPDKSGLPSDRFSAERPEGSISTLTIQRTEQRDSAMYRCASSRTSGLIQETQYFGPGTRLLVL.

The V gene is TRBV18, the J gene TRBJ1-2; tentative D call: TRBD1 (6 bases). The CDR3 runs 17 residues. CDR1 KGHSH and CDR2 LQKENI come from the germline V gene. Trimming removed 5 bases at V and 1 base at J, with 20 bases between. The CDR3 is CASSSNPDSEYNYGYTF. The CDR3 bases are TGTGCCAGCTCATCGAATCCGGACAGTGAATATAACTATGGCTACACCTTC.

As DNA, the CDR3 is TGTGCCAGCAGTGACTCGATGGCAGGGTTGGACACTGAAGCTTTCTTT. Its translation is CASSDSMAGLDTEAFF. The chain joins TRBV6-4 to TRBJ1-1, with D perhaps TRBD1 (5 bases). Trimming took off 0 bases at V and 3 bases at J, with 14 bases between the two ends. From germline, CDR1 is MRHNA and CDR2 SNTAGT. The CDR3 is made up of 16 amino acids.

This chain's CDR3 is CASSSRAEEGYTF. The CDR3 DNA follows: TGTGCCAGCAGCTCTCGCGCAGAAGAAGGCTACACCTTC. The rearrangement uses TRBV9 and TRBJ1-2; D call uncertain. Germline-derived CDR1 and CDR2 are SGDLS and YYNGEE. This CDR3 has 13 residues. V was shortened by 4 bases and J by 8 bases, with 15 bases between the two germline ends.

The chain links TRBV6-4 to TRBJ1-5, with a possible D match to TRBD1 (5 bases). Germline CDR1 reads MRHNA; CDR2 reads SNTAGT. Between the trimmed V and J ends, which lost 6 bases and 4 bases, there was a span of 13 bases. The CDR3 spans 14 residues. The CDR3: CASSEGEGNQPQHF. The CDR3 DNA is TGTGCCAGCAGCGAAGGAGAGGGGAATCAGCCCCAGCATTTT.

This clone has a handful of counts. The CDR3 loop reads CASSPGAEAFF. The DNA for the CDR3 is TGTGCCAGCAGCCCGGGGGCTGAAGCTTTCTTT. This chain joins TRBV7-9 and TRBJ1-1, with D perhaps TRBD1 (5 bases). Germline V gene lookup returns CDR1 SEHNR and CDR2 FQNEAQ (reference sequence). This CDR3 has 11 residues. Trimming removed 5 bases at V and 6 bases at J, with 7 bases between.

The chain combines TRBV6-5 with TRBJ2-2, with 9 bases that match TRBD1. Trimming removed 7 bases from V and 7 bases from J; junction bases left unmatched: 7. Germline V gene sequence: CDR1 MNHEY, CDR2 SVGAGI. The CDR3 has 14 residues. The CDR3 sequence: CASNPTGGGGELFF. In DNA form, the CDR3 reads TGTGCCAGCAATCCTACAGGGGGCGGCGGGGAGCTGTTTTTT.

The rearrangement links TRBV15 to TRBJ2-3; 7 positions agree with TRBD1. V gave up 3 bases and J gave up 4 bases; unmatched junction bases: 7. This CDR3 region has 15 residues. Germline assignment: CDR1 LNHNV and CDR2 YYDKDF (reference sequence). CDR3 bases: TGTGCCACCAGCAGGCCAAACAGGGGCCCAGATACGCAGTATTTT. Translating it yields CATSRPNRGPDTQYF.

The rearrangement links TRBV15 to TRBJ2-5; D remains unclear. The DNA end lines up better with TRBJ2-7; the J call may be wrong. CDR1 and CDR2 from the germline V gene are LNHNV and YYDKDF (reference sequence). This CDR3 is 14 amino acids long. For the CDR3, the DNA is TGTGCCACCAGCATCTACAGCCCCTCCTACGAGCAGTACTTC. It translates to CATSIYSPSYEQYF.

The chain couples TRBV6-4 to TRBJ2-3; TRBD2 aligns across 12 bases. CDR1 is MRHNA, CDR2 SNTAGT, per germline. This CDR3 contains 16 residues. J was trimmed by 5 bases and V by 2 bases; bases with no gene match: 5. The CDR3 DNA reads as TGTGCCAGCAGTGACACCCTAGCGGGAGGGCGAGATACGCAGTATTTT. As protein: CASSDTLAGGRDTQYF.

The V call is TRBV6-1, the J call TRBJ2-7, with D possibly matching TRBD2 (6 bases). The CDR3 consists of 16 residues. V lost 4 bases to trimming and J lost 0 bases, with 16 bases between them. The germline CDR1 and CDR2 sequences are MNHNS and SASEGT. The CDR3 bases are TGTGCCAGCAGTGGACTAGGCCACCCCGGCTCCTACGAGCAGTACTTC. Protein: CASSGLGHPGSYEQYF.